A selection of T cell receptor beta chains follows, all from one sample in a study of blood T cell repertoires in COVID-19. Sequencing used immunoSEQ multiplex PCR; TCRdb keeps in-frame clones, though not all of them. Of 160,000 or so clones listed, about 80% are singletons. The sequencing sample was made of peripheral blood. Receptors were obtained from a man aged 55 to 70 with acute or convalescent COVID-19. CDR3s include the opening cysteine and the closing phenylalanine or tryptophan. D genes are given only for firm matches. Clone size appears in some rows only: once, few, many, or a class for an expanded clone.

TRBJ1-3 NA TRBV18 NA CASSPQDWSSGNTIYF TGTGCCAGCTCACCCCAAGACTGGAGCTCTGGAAACACCATATATTTT
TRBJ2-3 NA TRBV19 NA CASSIDPRGHSTDTQYF TGTGCCAGTAGTATAGACCCTCGGGGACACTCGACAGATACGCAGTATTTT
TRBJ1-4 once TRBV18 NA CASSPGAVGVLFF TGTGCCAGCTCCCCCGGCGCGGTTGGTGTACTGTTTTTT
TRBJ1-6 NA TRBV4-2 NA CASSQDPRTVNSPLHF TGTGCCAGCAGCCAAGATCCCCGGACAGTTAATTCACCCCTCCACTTT
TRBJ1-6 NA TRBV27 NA CASSLVVNNSPLHF TGTGCCAGCAGTTTAGTAGTAAATAATTCACCCCTCCACTTT
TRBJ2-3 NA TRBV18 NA CASSPPASGYSTDTQYF TGTGCCAGCTCACCACCGGCCAGCGGGTATAGCACAGATACGCAGTATTTT
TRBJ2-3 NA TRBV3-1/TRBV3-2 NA CASSPSWDITDTQYF TGTGCCAGCAGCCCTAGCTGGGATATCACAGATACGCAGTATTTT
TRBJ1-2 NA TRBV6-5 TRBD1 CASGYRDRPIYGYTF TGTGCCAGCGGGTATAGGGACAGACCAATCTATGGCTACACCTTC
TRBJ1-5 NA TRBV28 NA CASSSARRGGNQPQHF TGTGCCAGCAGTTCCGCCCGCAGGGGAGGCAATCAGCCCCAGCATTTT
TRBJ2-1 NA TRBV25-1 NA CASSETRLHNEQFF TGTGCCAGCAGTGAAACTCGACTGCACAATGAGCAGTTCTTC
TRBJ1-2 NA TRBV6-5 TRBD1 CASSSTGVYGYTF TGTGCCAGCAGTTCCACAGGGGTCTATGGCTACACCTTC
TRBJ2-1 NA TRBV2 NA CASAVGSEQFF TGTGCCAGCGCAGTTGGCAGTGAGCAGTTCTTC
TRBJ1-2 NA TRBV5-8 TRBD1 CASSWGTGVLGGYTF TGTGCCAGCAGCTGGGGGACAGGGGTTTTAGGCGGCTACACCTTC
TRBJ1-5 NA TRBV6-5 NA CASSPGPRRGQPQHF TGTGCCAGCAGTCCCGGGCCCCGAAGGGGTCAGCCCCAGCATTTT
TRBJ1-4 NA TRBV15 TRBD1 CATSLSPGQANEKLFF TGTGCCACCAGCTTATCCCCCGGACAGGCTAATGAAAAACTGTTTTTT
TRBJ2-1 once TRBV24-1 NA CATKGEIGEQFF TGTGCCACCAAGGGGGAGATAGGTGAGCAGTTCTTC
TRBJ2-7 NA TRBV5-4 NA CASSPPTTGRYEQYF TGTGCCAGCAGCCCACCCACGACAGGACGATACGAGCAGTACTTC
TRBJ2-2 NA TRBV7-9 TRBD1 CASSLRTGWNTGELFF TGTGCCAGCAGCTTAAGGACAGGGTGGAACACCGGGGAGCTGTTTTTT
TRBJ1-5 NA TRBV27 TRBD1 CASALQGAGQPQHF TGTGCCAGCGCACTACAGGGGGCCGGGCAGCCCCAGCATTTT
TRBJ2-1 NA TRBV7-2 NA CASSFGANPYNEQFF TGTGCCAGCAGCTTTGGGGCCAACCCCTACAATGAGCAGTTCTTC
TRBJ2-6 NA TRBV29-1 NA CSVGAGANVLTF TGCAGCGTTGGTGCGGGGGCCAACGTCCTGACTTTC
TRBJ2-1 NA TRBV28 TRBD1 CASSLSWGQTGQWAYNEQFF TGTGCCAGCAGTTTATCATGGGGACAGACGGGCCAGTGGGCGTACAATGAGCAGTTCTTC
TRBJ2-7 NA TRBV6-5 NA CASSYSRDSYEQYF TGTGCCAGCAGTTACTCGCGGGACTCCTACGAGCAGTACTTC
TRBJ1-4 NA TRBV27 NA CASSLSLGGTPPEKLFF TGTGCCAGCAGTTTATCACTGGGGGGAACCCCACCCGAAAAACTGTTTTTT
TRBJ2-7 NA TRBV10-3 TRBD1 CAISDRQGGLSEQYF TGTGCCATCAGTGATAGACAGGGGGGGCTATCCGAGCAGTACTTC
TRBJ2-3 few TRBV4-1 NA CASSHERGDTQYF TGCGCCAGCAGCCATGAAAGAGGGGATACGCAGTATTTT
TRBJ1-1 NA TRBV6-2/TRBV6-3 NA CASSLRPDSGAFF TGTGCCAGCAGCTTGCGGCCGGACTCTGGGGCTTTCTTT
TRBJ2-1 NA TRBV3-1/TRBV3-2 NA CASSHLSLTNWRVSYNEQFF TGTGCCAGCAGCCATCTGTCCCTGACCAATTGGAGGGTCTCCTACAATGAGCAGTTCTTC
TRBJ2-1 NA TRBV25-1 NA CASSGSGNEQFF TGTGCCAGCAGTGGTTCCGGGAATGAGCAGTTCTTC
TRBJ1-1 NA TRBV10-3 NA CAISGSGIGTEAFF TGTGCCATCAGTGGTTCGGGGATCGGTACTGAAGCTTTCTTT
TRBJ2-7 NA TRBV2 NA CASSEGGGPVEQYF TGTGCCAGCAGTGAAGGTGGAGGGCCGGTAGAGCAGTACTTC
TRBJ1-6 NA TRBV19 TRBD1 CASSIGTGGSPLHF TGTGCCAGTAGTATAGGTACAGGGGGTTCACCCCTCCACTTT
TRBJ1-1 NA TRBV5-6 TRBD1 CASSRNRGMNTEAFF TGTGCCAGCAGCCGGAACAGGGGAATGAACACTGAAGCTTTCTTT
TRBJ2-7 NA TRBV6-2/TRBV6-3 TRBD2 CASSPGGAREEQYF TGTGCCAGCAGTCCGGGGGGGGCTCGAGAGGAGCAGTACTTC
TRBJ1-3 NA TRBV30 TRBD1 CAWRGQALSGNTIYF TGTGCCTGGAGGGGACAGGCGCTCTCTGGAAACACCATATATTTT
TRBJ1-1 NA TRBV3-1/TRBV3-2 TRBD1 CASSSFPQGALNEAFF TGTGCCAGCAGCTCTTTTCCACAGGGGGCTCTAAATGAAGCTTTCTTT
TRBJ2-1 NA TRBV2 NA CASSEARSGAISLGNEQFF TGTGCCAGCAGTGAAGCGCGTAGCGGCGCCATATCCCTGGGTAATGAGCAGTTCTTC
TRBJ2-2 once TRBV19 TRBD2 CASSRGLGSTGELFF TGTGCCAGTAGTAGAGGACTAGGTTCCACCGGGGAGCTGTTTTTT
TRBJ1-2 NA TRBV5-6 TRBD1 CASSPRGQGAGGYTF TGTGCCAGCAGCCCGCGTGGACAGGGGGCGGGTGGCTACACCTTC
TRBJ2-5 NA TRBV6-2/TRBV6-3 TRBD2 CASSYDGRPETQYF TGTGCCAGCAGTTATGACGGGAGGCCAGAGACCCAGTACTTC
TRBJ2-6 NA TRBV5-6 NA CASSLGSQGVRGANVLTF TGTGCCAGCAGCTTGGGTAGCCAGGGTGTCAGGGGGGCCAACGTCCTGACTTTC
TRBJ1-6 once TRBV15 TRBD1 CATSRTQTGVFNSPLHF TGTGCCACCAGCAGAACCCAGACAGGGGTATTCAATTCACCCCTCCACTTT
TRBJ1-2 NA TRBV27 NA CASSLYPSGNGYTF TGTGCCAGCAGTTTATACCCGTCAGGGAATGGCTACACCTTC
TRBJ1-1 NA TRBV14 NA CASSQEHIRRPGMNAFF TGTGCCAGCAGCCAGGAGCATATCCGTCGTCCGGGGATGAATGCTTTCTTT